What follows is one TCR beta chain and its context. The antigen is undetermined. Using immunoSEQ multiplex PCR, the repertoire was profiled, and TCRdb retains in-frame clones only, with some absent. The sample has under 2.5 million clones; around 92% are singletons. The data were obtained in a study of shared clonotypes between healthy human individuals. Trimming cost V 6 bases and J 4 bases, with 16 bases left between them. The CDR3 sequence is 15 residues long. Germline CDR1 reads MNHEY; CDR2 reads SMNVEV (reference sequence). Study outcomes and limitations: Among the subsets, naive ones generally showed larger estimated richness than memory ones. For naive CD4 cells, around 5% of clonotypes were shared across a handful of donors.

V and J are TRBV27 and TRBJ2-1; the D is unclear. Sequenced material: naive CD4+ T cells from PBMCs. Documented subset: CD45RA+ positively selected. This TCR was recovered from a man between 18 and 35 years old in good health. Some clones in this sample may be carry-over from other donors' samples. The CDR3 loop is CASRIHDAVYNEQFF. The CDR3 DNA sequence: TGTGCCAGCAGAATTCACGACGCGGTATACAATGAGCAGTTCTTC.